These T cell receptor beta chains were read from a single sample in a study of shared clonotypes between healthy human individuals. Assay: immunoSEQ multiplex PCR; the TCRdb copy retains only in-frame clones and omits some. In the table there are some 2.3 million clones, over 85% of which are singletons. Material for sequencing was naive CD4+ T cells from PBMCs. These receptors originate from a man younger than 35 in good health. Some clones in this sample may be carry-over from other donors' samples. Both conserved end residues are part of each CDR3. The D gene is left open where the match is weak.

TRBJ2-1	TRBV5-4	TRBD2	CASSTGTSGRRDEQFF	TGTGCCAGCAGCACGGGGACTAGCGGGAGGAGGGATGAGCAGTTCTTC
TRBJ1-5	TRBV10-3	NA	CAISEVNRDQPQHF	TGTGCCATCAGTGAGGTGAACCGGGATCAGCCCCAGCATTTT
TRBJ2-7	TRBV9	NA	CASSVGLPSSYEQYF	TGTGCCAGCAGCGTAGGCTTGCCTAGCAGCTACGAGCAGTACTTC
TRBJ2-7	TRBV29-1	NA	CSVSGGFYEQYF	TGCAGCGTTTCAGGGGGGTTCTACGAGCAGTACTTC
TRBJ2-2	TRBV28	NA	CASSGRGHRGGELFF	TGTGCCAGCAGTGGCAGGGGACATCGGGGCGGGGAGCTGTTTTTT
TRBJ2-1	TRBV18	NA	CASSGRNEDEQFF	TGTGCCAGCTCGGGTCGAAACGAGGATGAGCAGTTCTTC
TRBJ1-5	TRBV25-1	NA	CASSLSGLNQPQHF	TGTGCCAGCAGTTTATCAGGCCTCAATCAGCCCCAGCATTTT
TRBJ2-7	TRBV27	NA	CASSSASYEQYF	TGTGCCAGCAGTTCCGCATCCTACGAGCAGTACTTC
TRBJ1-1	TRBV7-9	NA	CASHRGGGTEAFF	TGTGCCAGCCATAGAGGGGGGGGCACTGAAGCTTTCTTT
TRBJ2-1	TRBV5-1	NA	CASSGSSYNEQFF	TGCGCCAGCAGCGGGTCCTCCTACAATGAGCAGTTCTTC
TRBJ2-1	TRBV7-3	TRBD2	CASSYWTSGRYNEQFF	TGTGCCAGCAGTTACTGGACTAGCGGGAGGTACAATGAGCAGTTCTTC
TRBJ2-3	TRBV11-3	NA	CASGPGRFGDTQYF	TGTGCCAGCGGACCGGGGCGATTCGGAGATACGCAGTATTTT
TRBJ1-1	TRBV11-2	NA	CASSLGPGRSEAFF	TGTGCCAGCAGCTTAGGGCCAGGGCGGTCTGAAGCTTTCTTT
TRBJ2-1	TRBV29-1	TRBD2	CSVVASGKDEQFF	TGCAGCGTGGTGGCCAGCGGGAAGGATGAGCAGTTCTTC
TRBJ2-7	TRBV5-1	NA	CASSLAGRSEQYF	TGCGCCAGCAGCTTGGCCGGGAGAAGCGAGCAGTACTTC
TRBJ2-1	TRBV6-1	NA	CASTGRPGNEQFF	TGTGCCAGCACAGGTCGCCCCGGGAATGAGCAGTTCTTC